This T cell receptor beta chain stems from a study of T cell responses to AZD1222 COVID-19 vaccine. Study summary: Combined were second doses at about 4 or about 12 weeks. Broader study findings: Nearly half of spike-specific TCRs reportedly go after variant regions that carry no mutations.

Germline CDR1 and CDR2: MNHEY and SVGEGT. This CDR3 is 12 amino acids long. The V end was cut by 2 bases, the J end by 7 bases, with 6 bases between. With regard to this clone: Its cognate antigen is unknown.

Sequencing used immunoSEQ multiplex PCR; TCRdb keeps in-frame clones, though not all of them. The sample contains approximately 150,000 clones, 85% to 95% of which appear only once. The chain links TRBV6-2 or TRBV6-3 to TRBJ1-5; unclear D gene. The sample consisted of peripheral blood, taken on day 0 of AZD1222 vaccination. The receptor was derived from an adult in good health. The CDR3 region is CASSYIGQPQHF. CDR3 in DNA: TGTGCCAGCAGTTACATAGGGCAGCCCCAGCATTTT.